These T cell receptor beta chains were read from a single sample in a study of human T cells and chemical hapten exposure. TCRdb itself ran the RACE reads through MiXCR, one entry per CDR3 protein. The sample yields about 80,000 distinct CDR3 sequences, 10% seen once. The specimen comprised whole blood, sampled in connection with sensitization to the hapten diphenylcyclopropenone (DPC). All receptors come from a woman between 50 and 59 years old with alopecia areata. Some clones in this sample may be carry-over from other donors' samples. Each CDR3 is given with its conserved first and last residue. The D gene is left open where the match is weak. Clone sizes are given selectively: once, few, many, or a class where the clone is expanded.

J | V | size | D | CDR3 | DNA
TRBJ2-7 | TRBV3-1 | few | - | CASSPGALEQYF | TGTGCCAGCAGCCCAGGAGCTCTCGAGCAGTACTTC
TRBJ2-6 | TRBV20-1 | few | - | CSARDRAKTANSGANVLTF | TGCAGTGCTAGAGATCGGGCTAAGACAGCTAACTCTGGGGCCAACGTCCTGACTTTC
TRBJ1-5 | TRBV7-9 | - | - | CASQQGGSNQPQHF | TGTGCCAGCCAACAGGGCGGGAGCAATCAGCCCCAGCATTTT
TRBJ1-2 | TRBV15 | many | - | CATSRDQRQTGYTF | TGTGCCACCAGCAGAGATCAGCGACAAACTGGCTACACCTTC
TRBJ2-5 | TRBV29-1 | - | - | CSVKVSQETQYF | TGCAGCGTTAAAGTCAGCCAAGAGACCCAGTACTTC
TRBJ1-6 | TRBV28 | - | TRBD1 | CASSPGQGPSPLHF | TGTGCCAGCAGTCCGGGACAGGGGCCTTCACCCCTCCACTTT
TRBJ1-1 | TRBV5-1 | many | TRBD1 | CASSPRQGLSTEAFF | TGCGCCAGCAGCCCTAGACAGGGCCTAAGCACTGAAGCTTTCTTT
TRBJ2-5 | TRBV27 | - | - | CASSLTHLIQETQYF | TGTGCCAGCAGTTTAACACATCTAATCCAAGAGACCCAGTACTTC
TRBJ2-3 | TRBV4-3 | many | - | CASSQDSWTASTDTQYF | TGCGCCAGCAGCCAAGATTCATGGACGGCTAGCACAGATACGCAGTATTTT
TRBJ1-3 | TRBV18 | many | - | CASSPRTSSGNTIYF | TGTGCCAGCTCACCGCGGACAAGCTCTGGAAACACCATATATTTT
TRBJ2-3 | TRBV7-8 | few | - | CASSTRIEDTQYF | TGTGCCAGCAGTACTAGGATAGAGGATACGCAGTATTTT
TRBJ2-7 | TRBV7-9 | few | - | CASSRHQGAHEQYF | TGTGCCAGCAGCCGTCACCAAGGGGCCCACGAGCAGTACTTC
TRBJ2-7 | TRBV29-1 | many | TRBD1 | CSVGQGRSYEQYF | TGCAGCGTTGGACAGGGAAGGTCCTACGAGCAGTACTTC
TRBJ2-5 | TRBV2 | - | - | CASGRIRGETQYF | TGTGCCAGTGGAAGGATCAGGGGTGAGACCCAGTACTTC
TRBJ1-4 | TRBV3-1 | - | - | CASSAPGEKLFF | TGTGCCAGCAGCGCACCAGGTGAAAAACTGTTTTTT
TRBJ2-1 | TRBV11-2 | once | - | CASSLDPKINEQFF | TGTGCCAGCAGCTTAGATCCCAAGATCAATGAGCAGTTCTTC
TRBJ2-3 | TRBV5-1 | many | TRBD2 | CASSLDALAVTDTQYF | TGCGCCAGCAGCTTGGACGCACTAGCGGTCACAGATACGCAGTATTTT
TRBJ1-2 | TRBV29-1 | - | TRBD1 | CSAGQGASNYGYTF | TGCAGCGCCGGACAGGGGGCATCTAACTATGGCTACACCTTC
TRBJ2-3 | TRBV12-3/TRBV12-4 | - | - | CASRMLGLVADTQYF | TGTGCCAGCAGGATGTTAGGGCTGGTGGCAGATACGCAGTATTTT
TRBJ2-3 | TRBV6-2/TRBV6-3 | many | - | CASSYSQADTQYF | TGTGCCAGCAGTTACTCGCAGGCAGATACGCAGTATTTT
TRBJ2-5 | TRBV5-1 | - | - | CASSLGAGGRTLETQYF | TGCGCCAGCAGCTTGGGGGCCGGTGGACGGACCTTGGAGACCCAGTACTTC
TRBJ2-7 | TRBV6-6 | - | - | CASTIGGSEQYF | TGTGCCAGCACCATAGGGGGGAGCGAGCAGTACTTC
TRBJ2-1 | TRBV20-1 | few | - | CSAPPRSSYNEQFF | TGCAGTGCTCCCCCCCGGAGCTCCTACAATGAGCAGTTCTTC
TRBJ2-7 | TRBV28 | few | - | CASSLPASYEQYF | TGTGCCAGCAGTTTACCAGCCTCCTACGAGCAGTACTTC
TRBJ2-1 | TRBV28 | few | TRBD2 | CASNLSGSLNNEQFF | TGTGCCAGCAACCTGAGCGGGAGTCTCAACAATGAGCAGTTCTTC
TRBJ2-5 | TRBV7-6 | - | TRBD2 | CASSASGRETQYF | TGTGCCAGCAGCGCTAGCGGCAGAGAGACCCAGTACTTC
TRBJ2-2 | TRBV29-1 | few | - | CSVGGPGELFF | TGCAGCGTTGGGGGGCCCGGGGAGCTGTTTTTT
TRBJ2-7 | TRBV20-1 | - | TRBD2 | CSAPRAVAGAYEQYF | TGCAGTGCTCCCCGGGCGGTAGCGGGAGCGTACGAGCAGTACTTC
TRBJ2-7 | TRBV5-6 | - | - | CASSLGRMSYEQYF | TGTGCCAGCAGCTTGGGCAGGATGTCCTACGAGCAGTACTTC
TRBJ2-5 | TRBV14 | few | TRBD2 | CASSQDAGGVQETQYF | TGTGCCAGCAGCCAAGATGCGGGAGGGGTCCAAGAGACCCAGTACTTC
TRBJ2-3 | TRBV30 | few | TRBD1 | CAWSAGGADTQYF | TGTGCCTGGAGTGCAGGGGGCGCGGATACGCAGTATTTT
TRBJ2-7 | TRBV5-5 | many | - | CASSFGTGITEQYF | TGTGCCAGCAGCTTTGGTACAGGGATCACCGAGCAGTACTTC
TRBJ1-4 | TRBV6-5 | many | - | CASSIGVANEKLFF | TGTGCCAGCAGTATAGGGGTTGCTAATGAAAAACTGTTTTTT
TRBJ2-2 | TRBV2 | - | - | CASSSRETGELFF | TGTGCCAGCAGTTCGCGTGAGACCGGGGAGCTGTTTTTT
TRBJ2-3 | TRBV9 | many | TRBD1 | CASSNSGGRTDTQYF | TGTGCCAGCAGCAACTCAGGGGGCCGGACAGATACGCAGTATTTT
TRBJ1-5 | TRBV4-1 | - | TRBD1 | CASSQRRDRINQPQHF | TGCGCCAGCAGCCAGCGCCGGGACAGGATAAATCAGCCCCAGCATTTT
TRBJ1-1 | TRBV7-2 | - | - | CASSPFLKTEAFF | TGTGCCAGCAGTCCTTTCCTGAAGACTGAAGCTTTCTTT
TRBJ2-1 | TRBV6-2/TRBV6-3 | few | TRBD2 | CASSLRAGGSFVHNEQFF | TGTGCCAGCAGTTTACGAGCGGGAGGTTCGTTTGTCCACAATGAGCAGTTCTTC
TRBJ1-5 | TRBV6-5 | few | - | CASSPRRDFQPQHF | TGTGCCAGCAGCCCTCGGCGGGATTTTCAGCCCCAGCATTTT
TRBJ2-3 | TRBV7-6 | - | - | CASSLDQPGVGRSTQYF | TGTGCCAGCAGCCTAGACCAGCCGGGGGTCGGACGGTCCACGCAGTATTTT
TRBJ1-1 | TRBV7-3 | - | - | CASSLTADTEAFF | TGTGCCAGCAGCTTAACAGCGGACACTGAAGCTTTCTTT
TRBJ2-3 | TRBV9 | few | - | CASSPVGDTQYF | TGTGCCAGCAGCCCAGTAGGAGATACGCAGTATTTT
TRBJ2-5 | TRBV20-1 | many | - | CSAIQETQYF | TGCAGTGCTATCCAAGAGACCCAGTACTTC